This entry features one T cell receptor (beta chain) sequence. The sample is drawn from a study of blood T cells in healthy people across ages. This CDR3 has 16 amino acids. V shed 3 bases and J shed 5 bases, with 14 bases lying between them. Germline V CDR1 and CDR2: ENHRY, SYGVKD. A J-beta primer mix and a sample-barcoded 5' primer were used in a second PCR of roughly 7 to 12 cycles. TCRdb itself ran the 5' RACE reads through MiXCR, one entry per CDR3 protein. The profile shows hundreds of thousands of distinct CDR3 sequences, approximately 30% of them singletons. This chain joins TRBV10-3 and TRBJ1-6; the D is unclear. This sequence originates from a woman older than 75 in good health. The sample comprised blood. CDR3 nucleotide sequence: TGTGCCATCAGTGACCCCGGACCAGGAGATAATTCACCCCTCCACTTT. Residues: CAISDPGPGDNSPLHF.